This TCR beta chain comes out of a study of blood T cells in healthy people across ages. About the research overall: The capture of about one barcoded beta molecule per two T cells was achieved by template switching.

Broader study findings: Strongly correlated with naive T cell percentage was TCR beta diversity.

There were healthy Caucasian individuals from Russia, aged about 6 to 100, serving as donors. Peripheral blood samples of around 9.8 milliliters were drawn from each donor. Through a sample-barcoded 5' primer and a J-beta primer mix, a second PCR was run for roughly 7 to 11 cycles. TCRdb recomputed calls from the 5' RACE reads with MiXCR, one row per CDR3 protein. This table holds some 700,000 distinct CDR3 sequences, 22% found once. This clonotype occurred once. Antigen specificity is unknown. This CDR3 has 15 residues. Trimming cost V 6 bases and J 1 base, with 18 bases left between them. Germline V gene lookup returns CDR1 DFQATT and CDR2 SNEGSKA (reference sequence).

The sample was blood. The TCR was taken from a man aged 70-80 years in good health. This rearrangement joins TRBV20-1 to TRBJ1-1; TRBD1 is a possible D gene (6 bases). The CDR3 spells CSARGSGTRNTEAFF. CDR3 in DNA: TGCAGTGCCAGGGGTTCCGGGACAAGGAACACTGAAGCTTTCTTT.